This TCR beta chain was found in a study of shared clonotypes between healthy human individuals. CD8 cells classed as naive were CD45RO-negative and positively selected for CCR7, excluding terminally differentiated effector memory CD45RA+ cells. The germline CDR1 and CDR2 sequences are MGHDK and SYGVNS. The CDR3 has 13 residues. Trimming removed 1 base at V and 6 bases at J, with 9 bases between. TCRdb's table, derived via immunoSEQ multiplex PCR, lists solely in-frame clones and lacks some. The sample consists of 2 million or so clones, just under 95% of them appearing once. Sample: naive CD8+ T cells sorted from blood. This chain connects TRBV25-1 to TRBJ1-2; D is unresolved. This clonotype was sampled from a man aged 18 to 35 in good health. CDR3: CASSESAFNGYTF. The CDR3 nucleotides read TGTGCCAGCAGTGAATCGGCGTTTAATGGCTACACCTTC.